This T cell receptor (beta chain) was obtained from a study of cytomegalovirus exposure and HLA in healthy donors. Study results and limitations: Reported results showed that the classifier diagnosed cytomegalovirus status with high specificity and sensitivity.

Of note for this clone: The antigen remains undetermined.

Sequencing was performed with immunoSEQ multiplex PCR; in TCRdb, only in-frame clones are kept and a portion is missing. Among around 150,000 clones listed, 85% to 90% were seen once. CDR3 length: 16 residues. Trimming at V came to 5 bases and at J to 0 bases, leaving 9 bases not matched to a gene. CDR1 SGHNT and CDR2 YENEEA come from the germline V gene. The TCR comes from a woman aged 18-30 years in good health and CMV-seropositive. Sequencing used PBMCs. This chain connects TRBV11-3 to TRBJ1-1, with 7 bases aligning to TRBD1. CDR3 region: CASSAALGQLNTEAFF. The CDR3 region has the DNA TGTGCCAGCAGCGCGGCTTTGGGACAGTTGAACACTGAAGCTTTCTTT.